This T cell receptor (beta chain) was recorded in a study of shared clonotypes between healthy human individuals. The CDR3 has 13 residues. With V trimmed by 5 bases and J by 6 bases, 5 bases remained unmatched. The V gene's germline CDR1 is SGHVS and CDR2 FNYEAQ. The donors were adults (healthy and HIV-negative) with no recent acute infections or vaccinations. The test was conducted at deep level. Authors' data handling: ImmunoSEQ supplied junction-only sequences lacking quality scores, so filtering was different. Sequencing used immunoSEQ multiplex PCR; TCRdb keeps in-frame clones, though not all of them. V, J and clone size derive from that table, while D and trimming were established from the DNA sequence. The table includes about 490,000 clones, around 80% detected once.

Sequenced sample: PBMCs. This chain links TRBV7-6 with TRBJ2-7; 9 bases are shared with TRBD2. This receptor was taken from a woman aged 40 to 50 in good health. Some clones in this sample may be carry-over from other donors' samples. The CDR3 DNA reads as TGTGCCAGCAGCAATAGCGGGAGCCCCGAGCAGTACTTC. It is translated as CASSNSGSPEQYF.